The 16 T cell receptor beta chains below come from one sample, sequenced in a study of T cell responses to AZD1222 COVID-19 vaccine. Data came from immunoSEQ multiplex PCR; TCRdb stores just in-frame clones and leaves some out. In the table there are approximately 190,000 clones, roughly 88% of which are singletons. Sequencing used peripheral blood, obtained on day 0 of AZD1222 vaccination. Receptors were obtained from an adult in good health.

This clone turned up a few times. The chain joins TRBV4-1 to TRBJ2-1; TRBD2 might be the D (6 bases). Germline CDR1 is MGHRA and CDR2 is YSYEKL. The CDR3 has 17 residues. The germline V and J ends were trimmed by 4 bases and 5 bases, with 21 bases remaining between them. As DNA, the CDR3 is TGCGCCAGCAGCCCCAACCGGTGGGGGGAGACTAACAATGAGCAGTTCTTC. Translating gives CASSPNRWGETNNEQFF.

This clone came up once. V is TRBV21-1 and J is TRBJ2-7; the table calls TRBD2, which could not be checked here. TRBV21-1 is an annotated pseudogene. The CDR3 contains 14 residues. The CDR3 sequence: CASRSGGPCYEQYF. CDR3 in DNA: TGTGCCAGCAGGTCGGGTGGTCCGTGTTACGAGCAGTACTTC.

This chain links TRBV12-3 or TRBV12-4 with TRBJ2-1; D gene ambiguous. This CDR3 has 13 amino acids. Trimming pared 7 bases from V and 7 bases from J, leaving 14 bases between. CDR3 in DNA: TGTGCCAGCACAGTTACCCCTGGGAATGAGCAGTTCTTC. This encodes CASTVTPGNEQFF.

This sequence joins TRBV20-1 and TRBJ2-1; D is perhaps TRBD2 (5 bases). Germline CDR1 reads DFQATT; CDR2 reads SNEGSKA (reference sequence). V was cut by 3 bases and J by 6 bases, with 15 bases left in between. The CDR3 loop spans 14 amino acids. CDR3 loop: CSASMLAGVNEQFF. The CDR3 DNA is TGCAGTGCTAGTATGCTAGCTGGGGTCAATGAGCAGTTCTTC.

This clone was counted a few times. The chain combines TRBV3-1 (or the pseudogene TRBV3-2) with TRBJ1-4, with D hard to call. The CDR3 has 14 residues. V was clipped by 8 bases and J by 5 bases, with 15 bases between them. Looked up from germline, CDR1 is LGHDT and CDR2 is YNNKEL (reference sequence). This CDR3 is CASGLRQLNEKLFF. DNA of the CDR3: TGTGCCAGCGGACTCCGGCAGCTCAATGAAAAACTGTTTTTT.

This clone is a singleton in its sample. The chain combines TRBV4-2 with TRBJ1-1; TRBD1 matches 9 bases. Germline V CDR1 and CDR2: LGHNA, YNFKEQ. This CDR3 has 16 residues. The V gene end was trimmed by 0 bases and the J gene end by 5 bases; junction bases not matched to a gene: 7. CDR3 in amino acids: CASSQDAYRGHTEAFF. The CDR3 nucleotides are TGTGCCAGCAGCCAAGATGCATACAGGGGGCATACTGAAGCTTTCTTT.

J is TRBJ2-2 and V is TRBV19; D unclear. CDR1 is LNHDA, CDR2 SQIVND, per germline (reference sequence). V shed 6 bases and J shed 4 bases, with 3 bases lying between them. This CDR3 comprises 11 residues. The CDR3 coding sequence is TGTGCCAGTAGAATCACCGGGGAGCTGTTTTTT. Protein sequence: CASRITGELFF. The whole variable domain, filled in from reference TRBV19 and TRBJ2-2, reads DGGITQSPKYLFRKEGQNVTLSCEQNLNHDAMYWYRQDPGQGLRLIYYSQIVNDFQKGDIAEGYSVSREKKESFPLTVTSAQKNPTAFYLCASRITGELFFGEGSRLTVL.

The rearrangement links TRBV18 to TRBJ2-7; possibly TRBD1 or TRBD2 for D (5 bases each). Germline CDR1 reads KGHSH; CDR2 reads LQKENI. The CDR3 spans 14 residues. The V end lost 4 bases, the J end lost 2 bases, and 12 bases lay between the germline ends. CDR3 in amino acids: CASSLDRGPYEQYF. CDR3 nucleotides: TGTGCCAGCTCACTAGATCGGGGCCCCTACGAGCAGTACTTC.

The chain couples TRBV3-1 (or the pseudogene TRBV3-2) to TRBJ2-7; 11 bases are shared with TRBD2. J gave up 3 bases and V 5 bases, and 6 bases lay outside the gene matches. Germline V gene data show CDR1 as LGHDT and CDR2 as YNNKEL (reference sequence). This CDR3 contains 15 residues. The CDR3 loop reads CASSKGTSGNYEQYF. The DNA of the CDR3 is TGTGCCAGCAGCAAAGGGACTAGCGGAAACTACGAGCAGTACTTC.

The chain recombines TRBV15 with TRBJ2-5; either TRBD1 or TRBD2 may fit D (6 bases each). In germline, CDR1 is LNHNV, CDR2 YYDKDF (reference sequence). The CDR3 loop spans 14 amino acids. Trimming pared 6 bases from V and 3 bases from J, leaving 14 bases between. The CDR3 sequence: CATRKMGGEETQYF. The CDR3 region has the DNA TGTGCCACCAGAAAAATGGGGGGCGAAGAGACCCAGTACTTC.

Comment on this clone: Other DNA sequences of this sample code for an identical CDR3. The chain is built from TRBV28 and TRBJ2-7, with TRBD1 as a possible D gene (5 bases). The CDR3 has 12 residues. Germline-derived CDR1 and CDR2 are MDHEN and SYDVKM. The V end lost 5 bases, the J end lost 3 bases, and 8 bases lay between the germline ends. The CDR3 reads CASSLDSYEQYF. The CDR3, as DNA: TGTGCCAGCAGTCTCGACAGCTACGAGCAGTACTTC. Full variable domain (rest looked up from reference TRBV28 and TRBJ2-7): DVKVTQSSRYLVKRTGEKVFLECVQDMDHENMFWYRQDPGLGLRLIYFSYDVKMKEKGDIPEGYSVSREKKERFSLILESASTNQTSMYLCASSLDSYEQYFGPGTRLTVT.

In its sample, this clone was seen a few times. This same CDR3 is encoded by further DNA sequences in the sample. The J gene is TRBJ1-1, the V gene TRBV7-3, with D possibly TRBD1 on 6 matching bases. V lost 2 bases and J lost 5, with 9 bases in between. CDR1 and CDR2 from the germline V gene are SGHTA and FQGTGA. The CDR3 has 13 residues. CDR3 amino acids: CASSLYRGTEAFF. CDR3 nucleotides: TGTGCCAGCAGCTTATATAGGGGGACTGAAGCTTTCTTT.

The CDR3 DNA reads as TGTGCCAGTAGCGATCTGAGACGGACAGGAGGATACGAGCAGTACTTC. Residues: CASSDLRRTGGYEQYF. The genes are TRBV19 and TRBJ2-7; 7 positions match TRBD1. Germline V gene lookup returns CDR1 LNHDA and CDR2 SQIVND (reference sequence). V was clipped by 6 bases and J by 4 bases; unmatched bases: 15. The CDR3 has 16 residues.

V gene TRBV5-1 combines with J gene TRBJ2-3, with 7 bases aligning to TRBD1. The CDR3 sequence is 15 residues long. V lost 2 bases, J lost 5 bases, and 8 bases stayed unmatched. Germline CDR1 is SGHRS and CDR2 is YFSETQ. The DNA for the CDR3 is TGCGCCAGCAGCTTACTAAAGGGGGCAGTAGATACGCAGTATTTT. This codes for CASSLLKGAVDTQYF.

The chain has TRBV11-2 and TRBJ2-7; D is perhaps TRBD1 (6 bases). CDR1 and CDR2 (germline): SGHAT, FQNNGV. The length of the CDR3 is 15 residues. With 5 bases removed from V and 4 bases from J, the gap between germline ends came to 18 bases. CDR3 DNA: TGTGCCAGCAGCATAAGGGGGAATCCCCCTTACGAGCAGTACTTC. This encodes CASSIRGNPPYEQYF.

The chain employs TRBV24-1 and TRBJ2-3; 7 bases line up with TRBD2. Germline loops: CDR1 KGHDR, CDR2 SFDVKD. With V trimmed by 0 bases and J by 2 bases, 7 bases remained unmatched. The CDR3 spans 17 residues. The CDR3 sequence: CATSDLDGAGDTDTQYF. The CDR3 DNA reads as TGTGCCACCAGTGATTTGGACGGGGCGGGGGACACAGATACGCAGTATTTT.